This T cell receptor beta chain was sequenced in a study of read filtering for tumor transcriptome and immune sequencing (dated by TCRdb to about 2020). About the study as a whole: Of the patients in the cohort, under 20 were male and over twelve were female, and their mean age was 65.9 years, with a range of roughly 40 to 80. By revised international staging, about 8 patients were R-ISS I, 16 were R-ISS II and 7 were R-ISS III. After DNase treatment, whole-transcriptome libraries were prepared using the TruSeq RNA Access Library Prep Kit. TCR-region mapped reads per sample ranged from about 3.5 to 11 million with IR-seq versus only about 75 to 1,400 with RNA-seq. Using the same bone marrow samples, the study compared TCR repertoires obtained by targeted immune repertoire sequencing with those obtained by bulk whole-transcriptome sequencing. One of the main goals was to work out a read-filtering strategy for immune repertoire data, in particular whether clonotypes backed by only a single read should be removed.

Regarding this clonotype: The antigen this receptor binds is unknown. Nothing much larger sits one base from this clone, and base qualities are not available.

The Immunoverse kit was used to build TCR libraries from roughly 0.4 ug RNA, with molecular barcoded adaptors covering alpha/delta and beta/gamma chains. TCR library preparation used the same RNA that was used for transcriptome sequencing. TCR libraries were sequenced on an Illumina HiSeq 4000 with 2 x 150 cycles. The study's processing was this. With MiXCR, TCR reads were aligned to human V, D, J and C references and assembled into CDR3 clonotypes, with quality filtering and error correction included. Clonotype counts and gene usage diversity were analyzed with the tcR package in R. For inspection of raw mapping reads, RNA-seq reads were mapped by STAR aligner version 2.5.3a onto GRCh37 of the human genome. To test the effect of sequencing depth on detected clonotypes, IR-seq fastq files were randomly downsampled using Seqtk 1.3. The raw public reads went through TCRdb reprocessing: fastp at Q25, MiXCR clone calling, in-frame beta chains kept. Entries are consolidated by CDR3 protein sequence, retaining the most common genes and DNA. TCRdb's processing, not the authors', yielded these V and J calls. The sample has 100,000 to 150,000 distinct CDR3 sequences on record, approximately 13% of them singletons. The ten largest make up more than 6.5% of the sample.

CDR1 MNHEY and CDR2 SVGEGT were looked up in the germline V gene. The junction shows trimming of 8 bases on V and 7 bases on J, plus 20 bases between the germline ends. The CDR3 sequence holds 14 residues, the cysteine and phenylalanine included. This entry keeps only the CDR3 DNA: 42 bases, framed from base 1. Beyond this particular receptor, the publication reports: IR-seq captured clonotypes at much higher depth and more reliably than RNA-seq, and smaller IR-seq throughput sufficed to identify most shared clonotypes. Single-read clonotypes made up roughly 85% of clonotypes but only approximately 4% of total reads in IR-seq, compared with around 71% of clonotypes and roughly 49% of reads in RNA-seq. The correlation between IR-seq and RNA-seq shared clonotype proportions was increased by removal of single-read clonotypes. The sorted CD138-negative fraction was a mixed bone marrow immune population, not purified T cells.

Every patient had bone marrow sampled at the time of active disease. Ficoll-Hypaque density gradient centrifugation was used to isolate bone marrow mononuclear cells. To remove myeloma plasma cells, the cells were labeled with CD138 magnetic microbeads on a MACS separator, and CD138-negative cells were then collected by negative selection. Flow cytometry on an Attune NxT with CD138 antibodies was used to check the purity of the isolated cells. Total RNA was extracted with TRIzol reagent and quantified with a NanoDrop spectrophotometer. For each patient, paired RNA-seq and IR-seq were run on the CD138-negative bone marrow sample from that patient.

This clonotype was obtained from a donor at least 40 years old with multiple myeloma. The chain uses TRBV6-2 or TRBV6-3 and TRBJ2-5; TRBD2 is perhaps the D gene, given 7 matching bases. Sequencing was done on a sample of a population of CD138-negative cells sorted from bone marrow. Per the publication, the cell subset or site label means: bone marrow mononuclear cells depleted of CD138+ plasma/myeloma cells by negative magnetic selection. The CDR3 in this case is CASHRGREKGTQYF. The DNA is TGTGCCAGCCATCGGGGGCGGGAGAAAGGGACCCAGTACTTC.